Shown below are 3 T cell receptor beta chains from a single sample sequenced in a study of cytomegalovirus exposure and HLA in healthy donors. The PCR made use of 60 Vbeta and 13 Jbeta primers. Clones were sequenced by immunoSEQ multiplex PCR, and TCRdb holds only the in-frame ones, with some missing. The sample records about 100,000 clones, about 80% being singletons. Input material: PBMCs. These receptors originate from a man in his forties in good health and CMV-seropositive.

V usage is TRBV6-6 and J usage is TRBJ2-7; 12 bases are a match to TRBD1. V lost 6 bases to trimming and J lost 4 bases; unmatched junction nucleotides: 10. The CDR3 runs to 16 residues. The germline V gene has CDR1 MNHNY and CDR2 SVGAGI (reference sequence). The CDR3 coding sequence is TGTGCCAGCAGAGGGACAGGGGGCCGTCGGGGGTACGAGCAGTACTTC. Protein sequence: CASRGTGGRRGYEQYF.

This clone was observed a handful of times. The CDR3 here is CASSQDGLADGETQYF. For the CDR3, the DNA is TGCGCCAGCAGCCAAGACGGGCTAGCAGACGGGGAGACCCAGTACTTC. The rearrangement joins TRBV4-3 to TRBJ2-5, with D possibly matching TRBD2 (5 bases). Trimming left V 0 bases short and J 5 bases short, with 16 bases between. The CDR3 contains 16 residues. CDR1 is LGHNA, CDR2 YSLEER, per germline.

The gene calls are TRBV27 and TRBJ2-7; D remains ambiguous. V was shortened by 4 bases and J by 0 bases, with 16 bases between the two germline ends. There are 16 residues in the CDR3. Germline CDR1 and CDR2: MNHEY and SMNVEV (reference sequence). The CDR3 region is CASSSSGAAYSYEQYF. The DNA of the CDR3 is TGTGCCAGCAGTTCATCTGGCGCGGCCTACTCCTACGAGCAGTACTTC.